The next 21 T cell receptor beta chains were all read from a single sample in a study of T cell responses to AZD1222 COVID-19 vaccine. Libraries were prepared by immunoSEQ multiplex PCR; TCRdb keeps only in-frame clonotypes and omits some of them. Of 140,000 or so clones in the sample, about 90% are singletons; the top ten hold around 7.6%. The sequencing used peripheral blood, collected 28 days after the second dose of the MenACWY control vaccine. The receptors shown here come from an adult who received the MenACWY meningococcal vaccine as a control.

The genes are TRBV18 and TRBJ2-1, with D unresolved. Trimming took off 8 bases at V and 4 bases at J, with 6 bases between the two ends. This CDR3 spans 11 amino acids. Per the germline V gene, CDR1 is KGHSH and CDR2 is LQKENI. DNA of the CDR3: TGTGCCAGCACCACTTACAATGAGCAGTTCTTC. It is translated as CASTTYNEQFF.

This chain connects TRBV28 to TRBJ1-6; D may be TRBD1 (6 bases). V was trimmed by 3 bases and J by 0 bases, leaving 12 bases between them. Germline assignment: CDR1 MDHEN and CDR2 SYDVKM. The CDR3 is 17 amino acids. CDR3 nucleotides: TGTGCCAGCAGTTTGGTCAGGGGAAGCTCCTATAATTCACCCCTCCACTTT. Protein: CASSLVRGSSYNSPLHF.

The chain combines TRBV6-5 with TRBJ2-7, with D possibly TRBD2 on 5 matching bases. The CDR3 runs 14 residues. Trimming stripped 6 bases from V and 2 bases from J, with 14 bases between. Germline V lookup: CDR1 MNHEY, CDR2 SVGAGI. The CDR3 sequence: CASSPGDRPYEQYF. CDR3 nucleotides: TGTGCCAGCAGCCCCGGGGATCGTCCCTACGAGCAGTACTTC.

The chain employs TRBV9 and TRBJ2-2; D perhaps matches TRBD1 (5 bases). Germline CDR1 is SGDLS and CDR2 is YYNGEE. The CDR3 extends over 14 amino acids. V was clipped by 1 base and J by 4 bases, with 8 bases between them. CDR3 nucleotides: TGTGCCAGCAGCGTAAAACAGGTCACCGGGGAGCTGTTTTTT. It translates to CASSVKQVTGELFF.

This clone was recorded only once. The chain combines TRBV2 with TRBJ2-3; 15 bases align to TRBD2. V gave up 6 bases and J gave up 2 bases; unmatched junction bases: 15. The CDR3 totals 20 residues. The germline CDR1 and CDR2 sequences are SNHLY and FYNNEI. CDR3 nucleotide sequence: TGTGCCAGCAGAGGGATACCTGGGACTAGCGGGAGGACTGTCACAGATACGCAGTATTTT. It encodes CASRGIPGTSGRTVTDTQYF.

The V gene is TRBV18, the J gene TRBJ2-3; maybe TRBD2 (6 bases). Germline CDR1 and CDR2: KGHSH and LQKENI. V lost 3 bases and J 9 bases, leaving 13 bases between the germline ends. The CDR3 contains 13 residues. CDR3 bases: TGTGCCAGCTCACCGCCGGGACTCCCCACGCAGTATTTT. Translating gives CASSPPGLPTQYF.

The rearrangement uses TRBV28 and TRBJ2-1; the match to TRBD1 covers 11 bases. The CDR3 extends over 15 amino acids. Germline assignment: CDR1 MDHEN and CDR2 SYDVKM. The V segment lost 2 bases and the J segment 8 bases; nucleotides outside the gene matches: 5. The CDR3 spells CASSLTGQGADEQFF. The DNA for the CDR3 is TGTGCCAGCAGTTTAACAGGACAGGGGGCCGATGAGCAGTTCTTC.

This clone was seen a handful of times. The chain employs TRBV7-3 and TRBJ2-3; D is undetermined. The CDR3 runs 11 residues. With 5 bases removed from V and 9 bases from J, the gap between germline ends came to 9 bases. Germline lookup yields CDR1 SGHTA and CDR2 FQGTGA. This CDR3 reads CASSPGTTQYF. The CDR3 nucleotides read TGTGCCAGCAGCCCAGGAACGACGCAGTATTTT.

The chain has TRBV6-5 and TRBJ2-7; TRBD2 matches at 10 bases. V lost 10 bases and J lost 6; bases outside the gene matches: 9. This CDR3 comprises 13 residues. CDR1 MNHEY and CDR2 SVGAGI come from the germline V gene. This chain's CDR3 is CATRTSGSREQYF. In DNA form, the CDR3 reads TGTGCCACTCGGACTAGCGGTTCGCGCGAGCAGTACTTC.

This clone occurred once. V and J are TRBV7-2 and TRBJ2-5, with unresolved D. There are 15 residues in the CDR3. Germline CDR1 and CDR2: SGHTA and FQGNSA. V lost 0 bases, J lost 2 bases, and 10 bases lay in between. The CDR3 bases are TGTGCCAGCAGCTTAGCGTCGCGGCGGCAAGAGACCCAGTACTTC. Its protein product is CASSLASRRQETQYF.

CDR3 DNA: TGTGCCAGCAGCTTATATCCTAGCGGGAGTCGGGCCTACGAGCAGTACTTC. Translation: CASSLYPSGSRAYEQYF. The V and J genes are TRBV7-3 and TRBJ2-7; 10 bases fit TRBD2. This CDR3 contains 17 residues. Germline-derived CDR1 and CDR2 are SGHTA and FQGTGA. The V segment lost 2 bases and the J segment 2 bases; nucleotides outside the gene matches: 9.

The chain has TRBV27 and TRBJ2-7; 8 bases align to TRBD2. With 5 bases clipped from V and 6 bases from J, the junction kept 12 bases outside the gene matches. CDR1 is MNHEY and CDR2 is SMNVEV in the germline V gene (reference sequence). The CDR3 loop spans 15 amino acids. As DNA, the CDR3 is TGTGCCAGCAGTCTGCACCGGGACGGGAGGGGCGAGCAGTACTTC. This codes for CASSLHRDGRGEQYF.

V is TRBV15 and J is TRBJ1-3, with D perhaps matching TRBD1 (5 bases). The CDR3 consists of 13 residues. Trimming removed 6 bases from V and 2 bases from J, with 8 bases in between. Per the germline V gene, CDR1 is LNHNV and CDR2 is YYDKDF (reference sequence). The CDR3: CATRGPPGNTIYF. The DNA for the CDR3 is TGTGCCACCAGGGGGCCCCCTGGAAACACCATATATTTT.

The V call is TRBV27, the J call TRBJ1-1; TRBD1 agrees at 11 bases. V was pared by 6 bases and J by 7 bases, with 10 bases of the junction left unmatched. The CDR3 extends over 15 amino acids. Germline CDR1 MNHEY, CDR2 SMNVEV (reference sequence). The CDR3 here is CASSSGGQGAREAFF. CDR3 bases: TGTGCCAGCAGCTCAGGCGGACAGGGGGCTCGTGAAGCTTTCTTT.

This chain uses TRBV7-2 with TRBJ1-5, with a weak D call TRBD1 (6 bases). This CDR3 is 19 amino acids long. With 5 bases removed from V and 0 bases from J, the gap between germline ends came to 23 bases. Germline V gene data show CDR1 as SGHTA and CDR2 as FQGNSA. This CDR3 is CASSPNWGDIRNSNQPQHF. Here the CDR3 DNA reads TGTGCCAGCAGCCCGAACTGGGGGGACATTCGCAATAGCAATCAGCCCCAGCATTTT.

The V and J genes are TRBV4-3 and TRBJ2-7; D not resolved. V shed 0 bases and J shed 0 bases, with 12 bases lying between them. Per the germline V gene, CDR1 is LGHNA and CDR2 is YSLEER. The CDR3 spans 16 residues. CDR3 sequence (DNA): TGCGCCAGCAGCCAAGATACCCAGGTCAGCTCCTACGAGCAGTACTTC. Its translation is CASSQDTQVSSYEQYF.

This chain connects TRBV6-5 to TRBJ2-1; 8 positions match TRBD2. V shed 7 bases and J 3 bases; nucleotides not matched to a gene: 5. CDR3 length: 14 residues. Germline V CDR1 and CDR2: MNHEY, SVGAGI. CDR3 DNA: TGTGCCAGCACGCGTCGGGAGGGCTACAATGAGCAGTTCTTC. Translated: CASTRREGYNEQFF.

This clone was observed a single time. Other DNA sequences from this sample encode an identical CDR3 as well. This chain joins TRBV19 and TRBJ1-5; 8 bases map to TRBD1. The CDR3 is 14 amino acids. Unmatched junction bases numbered 1, after V lost 4 bases and J lost 2 bases. The germline CDR1 and CDR2 sequences are LNHDA and SQIVND (reference sequence). Here the CDR3 DNA reads TGTGCCAGTAGTACGACAGGGGGCAATCAGCCCCAGCATTTT. Its protein product is CASSTTGGNQPQHF.

This chain uses TRBV7-3 with TRBJ2-2; D is tentatively TRBD1 or TRBD2 (6 bases each). From germline, CDR1 is SGHTA and CDR2 FQGTGA. CDR3 length: 16 residues. With 4 bases removed from V and 2 bases from J, the gap between germline ends came to 14 bases. The CDR3 loop reads CASSSRGVDNTGELFF. The CDR3 DNA follows: TGTGCCAGCAGCTCAAGGGGGGTAGATAACACCGGGGAGCTGTTTTTT.

This chain joins TRBV7-8 and TRBJ2-7; 10 nucleotides align to TRBD1. V shed 2 bases and J 4 bases; nucleotides not matched to a gene: 5. Germline loops: CDR1 SGHVS, CDR2 FQNEAQ. The CDR3 length is 15 residues. CDR3 DNA sequence: TGTGCCAGCAGCTTATTAGGACAGGGGGTTTACGAGCAGTACTTC. It codes for CASSLLGQGVYEQYF.

This chain joins TRBV20-1 and TRBJ2-7, with TRBD1 matching over 7 bases. With 6 bases clipped from V and 12 bases from J, the junction kept 11 bases outside the gene matches. This CDR3 is 11 amino acids long. CDR1 is DFQATT, CDR2 SNEGSKA, per germline (reference sequence). CDR3 amino acids: CSARRQGWSYF. The CDR3 DNA sequence: TGCAGTGCCAGAAGACAGGGATGGTCGTACTTC.